One sample yielded the 4 T cell receptor beta chains listed below, sequenced in a study of OX40 agonist ivuxolimab in advanced cancers. Assay: immunoSEQ multiplex PCR; the TCRdb copy retains only in-frame clones and omits some. The repertoire consists of more than 50,000 clones, with 85% occurring once and the leading ten covering 4%. The specimen comprised CD4+ or CD8+ T cells sorted from blood, sampled in a trial of the OX40 agonist ivuxolimab. These receptors all stem from an adult with an advanced solid tumor such as melanoma, head and neck, liver or kidney cancer.

This clone has just a few counts. The chain joins TRBV4-2 to TRBJ2-7; 11 positions match TRBD2. Trimming at V came to 4 bases and at J to 6 bases, leaving 14 bases not matched to a gene. This CDR3 has 17 residues. Germline CDR1 reads LGHNA; CDR2 reads YNFKEQ. CDR3: CASSPAGTSGGPGEQYF. The CDR3 coding sequence is TGTGCCAGCAGCCCAGCCGGGACTAGCGGAGGGCCAGGCGAGCAGTACTTC.

This sequence joins TRBV19 and TRBJ1-5; TRBD1 is a possible D gene (6 bases). Germline values: CDR1 LNHDA, CDR2 SQIVND (reference sequence). Between the trimmed V and J ends, which lost 5 bases and 7 bases, there was a span of 15 bases. CDR3 length: 14 residues. The CDR3: CASSPGQFEQPQHF. In DNA form, the CDR3 reads TGTGCCAGTAGTCCAGGACAGTTTGAGCAGCCCCAGCATTTT.

The chain links TRBV7-9 to TRBJ2-7, with 7 nucleotides matching TRBD2. Germline V gene data show CDR1 as SEHNR and CDR2 as FQNEAQ (reference sequence). The CDR3 has 12 residues. After removal of 5 bases from V and 3 bases from J, the junction contained 1 base not matched to a gene. As DNA, the CDR3 is TGTGCCAGCAGCCCTAGCGGCTACGAGCAGTACTTC. Encoded protein: CASSPSGYEQYF. Full variable domain (missing parts from reference TRBV7-9 and TRBJ2-7): DTGVSQNPRHKITKRGQNVTFRCDPISEHNRLYWYRQTLGQGPEFLTYFQNEAQLEKSRLLSDRFSAERPKGSFSTLEIQRTEQGDSAMYLCASSPSGYEQYFGPGTRLTVT.

The chain uses TRBV27 and TRBJ1-5; TRBD1 might be the D (5 bases). The germline gives CDR1 MNHEY, CDR2 SMNVEV (reference sequence). CDR3 length: 14 residues. V lost 3 bases and J 7 bases, leaving 13 bases between the germline ends. CDR3 sequence reads: CASSFRDSGQPQHF. The DNA for the CDR3 is TGTGCCAGCAGTTTCAGGGACTCCGGGCAGCCCCAGCATTTT.